The present TCR beta chain was sequenced within a study of cytomegalovirus exposure and HLA in healthy donors (dated by TCRdb to 2017 to 2019). A note on the overall study: In an earlier analysis of under 600 of the donors, around 300 Gb of sequence data and about 110 million unique TCR beta sequences from some 170 million T cells were reported. An early release covering roughly 640 HLA-typed donors comprised about 300 gigabases of sequencing data and 85 million or so unique TCR sequences. Of the roughly 400 genotyped donors, over 70% fell in the genetic ancestry cluster associated with self-reported Caucasian donors. The study aimed to test whether signatures of past pathogen exposure could be identified by cataloging public T cell receptors. The T cell repertoires of some 700 subjects were profiled by immunosequencing and related to cytomegalovirus serostatus. Besides the first cohort of roughly 660 subjects, a separate validation cohort made up of 120 different subjects was used. To predict cytomegalovirus infection status, the study combined high-throughput TCR immunosequencing, statistical association of individual TCRs with disease status, and machine learning. In a later analysis, previously published TCR beta repertoires from 550 to 750 donors were re-analyzed and high-resolution HLA genotyping was added so that TCR occurrence patterns could be studied. In the later analysis, no new phenotypic data were used to find candidate immune exposures; instead, reliance was placed on TCR beta sequences and their occurrence across donors. An earlier analysis of approximately 630 of the donors applied high-throughput TCR beta sequencing to assess whether each TCR beta V gene segment acted as functional or pseudogenic. Donor age, sex, ethnicity and CMV serostatus were compiled alongside the repertoire data. In a later genetic analysis, genome-wide SNP genotypes for about 55% of the roughly 670 donors were used, and that subset was treated as a discovery cohort. All discovery cohort repertoires had been generated on a single sequencing platform. HLA typing covered class I and class II loci at four-digit resolution. The number of donors typed differed by locus, with 629-630 for A, B, C, DRB1 and DQB1, around 500 for DQA1, approximately 580 for DPA1, and some 470 for DPB1. Because of strong linkage in the cohort, roughly five DR-DQ haplotypes were treated as single units for association and clustering. Across approximately 400 genotyped donors of the cohort, an average of approximately 220,000 unique TCR beta nucleotide sequences per donor were sequenced, and 15% to 20% of those sequences were non-productive. Broader findings and caveats from the paper: An association between a missense DCLRE1C variant and V-gene and J-gene trimming of TCR beta chains was found in a later genetic analysis and replicated in an independent cohort. At a false discovery rate of 0.05, a later analysis linked around 15,000 TCR beta sequences to specific HLA alleles. Because counts were too low, some 16 rarely observed V segments, including chromosome 9 orphons, were excluded from the earlier analysis of 587 of the donors. A few of the identified cytomegalovirus-associated TCR beta chains were confirmed in vitro to be specific for cytomegalovirus antigens. Most TCR sequences were seen in very few donors, while some public TCRs were found in many individuals. Because HLA typing was missing for some donors at each locus, association tests included only the typed subset. Correlated functional status among segregating V segments might be attributable to linkage disequilibrium, but an unknown experimental factor could not be ruled out. Roughly uniform sequencing depth across donors was assumed in presence/absence analyses, although this assumption may not hold. A later genetic analysis reported fewer N-insertions in productive TCRs among donors in an Asian-associated ancestry cluster than the roughly 640-donor mean. The authors suggested that the approach could potentially be extended to other disease states and immunological phenotypes. Strong co-occurrence of HLA alleles, especially DR and DQ, made assigning TCR associations to individual alleles difficult. In both the original and validation cohorts, the classifier was reported to diagnose cytomegalovirus status with high specificity and sensitivity. The only immune exposure information available for the cohort was CMV serostatus. Compared with equally common non-associated chains, HLA-associated TCR beta chains in a later analysis were more clonally expanded and had lower generation probabilities. A group of highly shared sequence variants was considered likely to be a technical artifact of the sequencing pipeline. Several of the top co-occurrence clusters appeared to be linked to parvovirus B19, influenza, CMV and Epstein-Barr virus, according to a later analysis. Some IMGT-functional V segments, including TRBV6-2 and TRBV6-3, could not be told apart with the 87-base-pair reads, so those segments were excluded. In an earlier analysis of about 600 of the donors, most TCR beta V segments appeared in productive rearrangements about 87% or about 30% of the time, broadly matching IMGT annotations. A further reported finding was that TCR beta sequences accurately predicted the HLA-A and HLA-B alleles for most subjects in the first cohort. A later analysis found that most CMV-associated TCR beta chains appeared HLA-restricted, with HLA associations seemingly driven largely by CMV exposure. A total of around 150 TCR beta chains were listed by the study as associated with cytomegalovirus. In a later analysis, TCR association rates were found to vary across HLA loci, with the most associated TCRs seen for DRB1 alleles and the fewest for HLA-C alleles. This cohort had only TCR beta chains sequenced, and the lack of alpha or paired-chain data limited which features could be detected.

The cohort was made up of roughly 670 healthy bone marrow donors. At the time of sampling, every cohort member was nominally healthy, though immune exposures that went unrecorded were likely present. The donor was CMV seronegative and was included in the group of several hundred seronegative cohort members. Every donor gave a peripheral blood sample, and the peripheral blood mononuclear cells from that sample were used for TCR beta sequencing. Genomic DNA was extracted from the blood cell samples with the Qiagen DNeasy Blood Extraction Kit. The CDR3 sequence holds 15 residues, the cysteine and phenylalanine included. Only the CDR3 portion is preserved as DNA: 45 bases, with reading frame beginning at the first base. Reading the germline V gene (reference sequence) gives CDR1 SEHNR and CDR2 FQNEAQ. The trim is 1 base for V and 7 bases for J, with a gap of 15 bases between the germline ends. This clone was recorded a few times. The antigen it recognizes is unknown. No much larger clonotype is one base removed from it; base qualities were not supplied.

The library was built by means of the immunoSEQ multiplex PCR assay. For the multiplex PCR, a mixture combining 60 forward primers for TCR Vbeta segments and 13 reverse primers for TCR Jbeta segments was used. Amplification of the CDR3 region of rearranged TCR beta genes was performed with a multiplex PCR assay on genomic DNA. On the Illumina HiSeq System, the amplified TCR beta libraries were sequenced as 87-base-pair reads. As for the original processing: A later analysis tallied roughly 76 million unique TCR beta chains across the approximately 670 repertoires, and some 10 million of those chains were shared by two or more donors. Raw reads were error-corrected and collapsed into unique sequences with a nearest-neighbor algorithm that merged closely related sequences to remove PCR and sequencing errors. CDR3 sequences were aligned to IMGT reference sequences to assign V, D and J gene segments. Each retained sequence needed at least a six-nucleotide match to both a V gene segment and a J gene segment. Rearrangements were classified as productive when the CDR3 lacked stop codons and remained in frame with V and J, and all other rearrangements were classified as non-productive. Following IMGT convention, CDR3 was defined as the stretch from the second conserved V-encoded cysteine to the conserved J-encoded phenylalanine. Sequences without an unambiguous match to a single V gene segment were excluded from the earlier analysis of about 640 of the donors. An earlier analysis of about 590 of the donors classified V segments as functional when productive rearrangements were above 56.7% and as segregating when the standard deviation between donors was above 5%. A statistical classification framework was built for diagnosing cytomegalovirus status from the catalog of TCR beta chain sequences. In a later analysis, V and J genes were assigned by comparing TCR nucleotide sequences against IMGT/GENE-DB human TR gene sequences. The TCRdist pipeline was used in a later analysis to assign CDR3 sequences and most-parsimonious VDJ recombination scenarios. A later analysis defined each TCR beta chain by its CDR3 amino acid sequence plus V-gene family, and excluded reads lacking a unique V-gene family. As a way to deal with suspected cross-contamination and a sequencing artifact, a later analysis dropped roughly 620 nucleotide sequences that were highly shared and had low generation probability. In a later analysis, a clonal expansion index was calculated for each public chain from normalized within-repertoire ranks of inferred template counts. Generation probabilities in a later analysis came from a VDJ recombination model fitted to out-of-frame rearrangements, and those results were checked against IGoR. A later analysis scored TCR-TCR, TCR-HLA and TCR-CMV co-occurrence with hypergeometric tests, applying a repertoire-size bias correction to TCR pairs. False discovery rates were estimated in a later analysis by permuting HLA or CMV assignments 20 times. In a later analysis, co-occurring TCRs were grouped using DBSCAN, and TCRdist sequence similarity was added for clustering within HLA-allele-positive subsets. Repertoires with fewer than 30,000 or more than 120,000 public chains were left out of co-occurrence clustering, as were a handful of repertoires with anomalous nucleotide sharing. TCRdb provides this immuneACCESS table in a form limited to in-frame rearrangements. Some clones are lacking; in checked studies, under half of them reflect an unresolved V gene, and why the rest are absent is not known. Clonal size and the V and J genes are those of that table, whereas D and trimming came from the DNA. The sample includes about 97,000 clones, with roughly 73% observed a single time. Roughly 3.6% of the sample is held by the ten biggest clonotypes.

The specimen was PBMCs. The receptor comes from a man aged 35 to 55 in good health and CMV-seronegative. The sequence is built from TRBV7-9 and TRBJ2-3; TRBD1 is possibly the D segment (5 matching bases). The bases are TGTGCCAGCAGCTTAGTAGGCCAGGGATCCTATACGCAGTATTTT. It translates to CASSLVGQGSYTQYF.